This paragraph covers one T cell receptor (beta chain) sequence. No antigen is known for it. This entry belongs to a study of blood T cells in healthy people across ages. As for the study in general: The capture of about one barcoded beta molecule per two T cells was achieved by template switching. Regarding the study as a whole: Researchers deemed the diversity estimates from one million T cells underestimates. Across the age range, TCR beta diversity per million T cells fell in a roughly linear way.

The CDR3 runs 17 residues. Germline CDR1 KGHSH, CDR2 LQKENI. Deletions cut 2 bases from V and 5 bases from J, with 22 bases between. The authors ran a second PCR of about 6 to 12 cycles using a sample-barcoded 5' primer and a J-beta primer mix. TCRdb fed the 5' RACE reads into MiXCR, producing one record per CDR3 protein. In the table there are about 1 million distinct CDR3 sequences, 35% to 50% of which are singletons. The receptor was derived from a woman aged 55-69 years in good health. Sequenced material: blood. V gene TRBV18 combines with J gene TRBJ2-7; the D is unclear. This CDR3 is CASSPRYGPYVPDEQYF. The CDR3 DNA reads TGTGCCAGCTCACCAAGGTATGGTCCCTACGTCCCAGACGAGCAGTACTTC.